What follows are 23 T cell receptor beta chains derived from one specimen sequenced in a study of low-dose radiotherapy and immunotherapy resistance in tumors. The authors ran around 18 PCR cycles to amplify TCRs with a constant-region primer and V-primer adapter. TCRdb recomputed calls from the reads with MiXCR, one row per CDR3 protein. In the table there are tens of thousands of distinct CDR3 sequences, about 11% of which are singletons. The sample's time point: before trial treatment. The sample was PBMCs, taken before treatment. The receptors stem from a female donor with ovarian cancer.

This clonotype was detected ten times or more. V and J are TRBV6-2 or TRBV6-3 and TRBJ1-1, with TRBD1 identical over 8 bases. In germline, CDR1 is MNHEY, CDR2 SVGEGT. Unmatched junction bases numbered 10, after V lost 2 bases and J lost 5 bases. The CDR3 has 16 amino acids. CDR3 nucleotide sequence: TGTGCCAGCAGTTACCCCTCCGGACAGGGAGGTACTGAAGCTTTCTTT. It translates to CASSYPSGQGGTEAFF.

This clonotype came up many times. The chain carries TRBV11-2 and TRBJ2-1; 8 bases are a match to TRBD2. The junction had 15 bases not matched to a gene; V was cut back by 4 bases and J by 7 bases. This CDR3 contains 17 residues. The germline V gene encodes CDR1 SGHAT and CDR2 FQNNGV. CDR3 DNA sequence: TGTGCCAGCAGCTCTGGCTGGCCGCCGGGACTAGGGAATGAGCAGTTCTTC. It yields the protein CASSSGWPPGLGNEQFF.

This chain connects TRBV12-3 or TRBV12-4 to TRBJ2-3; 7 positions agree with TRBD1. The CDR3 runs to 15 residues. V lost 5 bases and J lost 5; bases outside the gene matches: 10. The DNA for the CDR3 is TGTGCCAGCAGTCCAGGGCAGGGGGTATTAGATACGCAGTATTTT. This encodes CASSPGQGVLDTQYF.

The chain has TRBV20-1 and TRBJ1-3; D is ambiguous. V was pared by 6 bases and J by 7 bases, with 10 bases between. This CDR3 is built from 11 residues. The germline CDR1 and CDR2 sequences are DFQATT and SNEGSKA (reference sequence). The CDR3 is CSATAGNTIYF. CDR3 bases: TGCAGTGCCACCGCGGGGAACACCATATATTTT.

Ten or more counts support this clonotype. V gene TRBV28 combines with J gene TRBJ2-5; 12 bases agree with TRBD2. CDR1 and CDR2 (germline): MDHEN, SYDVKM. V lost 3 bases and J lost 3; bases outside the gene matches: 5. CDR3 length: 16 residues. In nucleotides, the CDR3 is TGTGCCAGCAGTTTTTCTCTAGCGGGGGGGAAAGAGACCCAGTACTTC. It codes for CASSFSLAGGKETQYF.

By share of the sample, this clonotype is medium-sized (0.01 to 0.1%). The chain combines TRBV7-9 with TRBJ2-4; TRBD2 is a possible D gene (7 bases). The germline gives CDR1 SEHNR, CDR2 FQNEAQ (reference sequence). The CDR3 runs to 15 residues. With 5 bases removed from V and 8 bases from J, the gap between germline ends came to 19 bases. DNA for the CDR3: TGTGCCAGCAGCCGAGACGCGGGGGCGGGGGACATTCAGTACTTC. The encoded protein is CASSRDAGAGDIQYF.

Ten or more counts support this clonotype. This chain uses TRBV6-1 with TRBJ2-1, with 8 nucleotides matching TRBD2. CDR1 MNHNS and CDR2 SASEGT come from the germline V gene. This CDR3 is built from 14 residues. V lost 4 bases, J lost 10 bases, and 9 bases stayed unmatched. The CDR3 here is CASSGGSASGEQFF. CDR3 DNA: TGTGCCAGCAGTGGGGGCAGTGCTAGCGGGGAGCAGTTCTTC.

This clonotype was recorded many times. This rearrangement joins TRBV2 to TRBJ2-7; D may be TRBD1 or TRBD2 (5 bases each). V was trimmed by 7 bases and J by 0 bases, leaving 10 bases between them. CDR3 length: 13 amino acids. Per the germline V gene, CDR1 is SNHLY and CDR2 is FYNNEI. The CDR3 protein is CASTRDLSYEQYF. CDR3 nucleotides: TGTGCCAGCACCCGGGACCTCTCCTACGAGCAGTACTTC.

This clonotype was observed at least ten times. Sequence at one end of the junction differs from germline and may be a read error. This chain connects TRBV18 to TRBJ1-2; 10 bases are a match to TRBD1. The CDR3 has 15 residues. Germline values: CDR1 KGHSH, CDR2 LQKENI. The CDR3 region has the DNA TGTGCCAGCTCAACTGGACAGGGGGACAGCTATGGCTGCACCTTC. Its translation is CASSTGQGDSYGCTF.

This clonotype occurred many times. The chain carries TRBV2 and TRBJ2-1; 9 nucleotides agree with TRBD2. CDR3 length: 15 residues. V shed 6 bases, J shed 2 bases, and the junction held 5 bases outside the gene matches. Looked up from germline, CDR1 is SNHLY and CDR2 is FYNNEI. The CDR3 reads CASRRGGAAYNEQFF. As DNA, the CDR3 is TGTGCCAGCAGGCGCGGGGGGGCAGCCTACAATGAGCAGTTCTTC.

The J gene is TRBJ2-7, the V gene TRBV28, with TRBD1 identical over 8 bases. Germline lookup yields CDR1 MDHEN and CDR2 SYDVKM. The CDR3 is 16 residues long. With 6 bases clipped from V and 5 bases from J, the junction kept 15 bases outside the gene matches. Written as DNA, the CDR3 is TGTGCCAGCAGCCCCACCTCCCCTGGACAGGGCCACGAGCAGTACTTC. This codes for CASSPTSPGQGHEQYF. Looking up the rest from reference TRBV28 and TRBJ2-7 gives the full variable domain: DVKVTQSSRYLVKRTGEKVFLECVQDMDHENMFWYRQDPGLGLRLIYFSYDVKMKEKGDIPEGYSVSREKKERFSLILESASTNQTSMYLCASSPTSPGQGHEQYFGPGTRLTVT.

This clonotype was observed many times. The V call is TRBV4-2, the J call TRBJ2-1; TRBD1 might be the D (5 bases). The length of the CDR3 is 21 residues. Trimming shortened V by 0 bases and J by 6 bases, and 30 bases separated the two germline ends. Per the germline V gene, CDR1 is LGHNA and CDR2 is YNFKEQ. Here the CDR3 reads CASSQEQTDRPATSVPNEQFF. CDR3 nucleotides: TGTGCCAGCAGCCAAGAACAGACCGACAGACCGGCGACTTCGGTACCCAATGAGCAGTTCTTC.

This clonotype was recorded many times. The chain is built from TRBV11-2 and TRBJ2-3; 11 bases line up with TRBD2. Germline-derived CDR1 and CDR2 are SGHAT and FQNNGV. V was clipped by 5 bases and J by 3 bases; unmatched bases: 7. The CDR3 sequence is 16 residues long. The CDR3 loop is CASSPLTSGRTDTQYF. The CDR3 DNA is TGTGCCAGCAGCCCCCTAACTAGCGGGAGAACAGATACGCAGTATTTT.

This clonotype was observed at least ten times. The chain combines TRBV12-1 with TRBJ2-7; the table's D call of TRBD1 was not tested on the DNA. TRBV12-1 is recorded as a pseudogene. This CDR3 spans 17 amino acids. The DNA of the CDR3 is TGTGCCAGCAGCCGCCGCCGGGCGACAGGAGCGAGTTACGAGCAGTACTTC. Translating it yields CASSRRRATGASYEQYF.

This clonotype was recorded at least ten times. The chain joins TRBV20-1 to TRBJ2-7, with 9 bases fitting TRBD2. This CDR3 has 16 amino acids. Germline trimming cut 0 bases from V and 3 bases from J; bases unmatched to any gene: 9. Germline V gives CDR1 DFQATT, CDR2 SNEGSKA (reference sequence). The CDR3 here is CSARDPSSGVNYEQYF. CDR3 bases: TGCAGTGCTAGAGATCCCTCTAGCGGGGTGAACTACGAGCAGTACTTC.

This clonotype came up many times. The chain joins TRBV9 to TRBJ2-4, with 10 positions matching TRBD2. CDR3 length: 14 residues. The V gene's germline CDR1 is SGDLS and CDR2 YYNGEE. Unmatched junction bases numbered 4, after V lost 3 bases and J lost 7 bases. The CDR3 nucleotides are TGTGCCAGCAGCGATCCACTAGCGGGGAACATTCAGTACTTC. It yields the protein CASSDPLAGNIQYF.

On this clonotype itself: This likely traces to a read error, being one base from a far larger clone. The chain is built from TRBV28 and TRBJ2-4, with D perhaps TRBD1 (5 bases). Germline V gene lookup returns CDR1 MDHEN and CDR2 SYDVKM. This CDR3 region has 15 residues. Trimming stripped 5 bases from V and 13 bases from J, with 24 bases between. For the CDR3, the DNA is TGTGCCAGCAGTCAGGTACAGGTAATCTACAATGAGCAGTACTTC. Residues: CASSQVQVIYNEQYF. The full variable domain, its missing parts supplied by reference TRBV28 and TRBJ2-4, is DVKVTQSSRYLVKRTGEKVFLECVQDMDHENMFWYRQDPGLGLRLIYFSYDVKMKEKGDIPEGYSVSREKKERFSLILESASTNQTSMYLCASSQVQVIYNEQYFGAGTRLSVL.

This clonotype was counted many times. This chain joins TRBV5-1 and TRBJ2-7; D may be TRBD1 (6 bases). The CDR3 has 14 amino acids. Per the germline V gene, CDR1 is SGHRS and CDR2 is YFSETQ. The V end lost 5 bases, the J end lost 2 bases, and 14 bases lay between the germline ends. CDR3 region: CASREVAGAYEQYF. The CDR3 DNA reads as TGCGCCAGCAGGGAAGTGGCAGGGGCCTACGAGCAGTACTTC.

This clonotype occurred a few times. The CDR3 spells CAWSSSRNTEAFF. The CDR3 coding sequence is TGTGCCTGGAGTAGTTCCAGAAACACTGAAGCTTTCTTT. J is TRBJ1-1 and V is TRBV30, with D unclear. The CDR3 loop spans 13 amino acids. Germline CDR1 is GTSNPN and CDR2 is SVGIG (reference sequence). V was clipped by 2 bases and J by 2 bases, with 9 bases between them.

This clonotype was recorded a few times. V is TRBV27 and J is TRBJ1-2, with 12 bases aligning to TRBD1. The germline V gene encodes CDR1 MNHEY and CDR2 SMNVEV (reference sequence). This CDR3 has 15 amino acids. The V gene end was trimmed by 1 base and the J gene end by 4 bases; junction bases not matched to a gene: 1. The CDR3 nucleotides are TGTGCCAGCAGTTTATTGGGACAGGGGGCCTATGGCTACACCTTC. This codes for CASSLLGQGAYGYTF.

This clonotype was detected only a few times. The chain has TRBV20-1 and TRBJ2-5; D ambiguous. The CDR3 is 13 amino acids. V lost 5 bases and J lost 1, with 11 bases in between. Germline CDR1 DFQATT, CDR2 SNEGSKA (reference sequence). CDR3 region: CSAFPDGQETQYF. CDR3 nucleotide sequence: TGCAGTGCTTTTCCGGACGGCCAAGAGACCCAGTACTTC.

Worth noting for this clonotype: It differs at one base from a far larger clone, so likely a read error. The chain recombines TRBV6-5 with TRBJ1-1, with 9 nucleotides matching TRBD1. CDR1 is MNHEY, CDR2 SVGAGI, per germline. V lost 5 bases and J lost 1; bases outside the gene matches: 5. This CDR3 comprises 15 residues. The CDR3 nucleotides read TGTGCCAGCAGTGAGGGGACAGGGCAGAACACTGAAGCTTTCTTT. Translating gives CASSEGTGQNTEAFF.

This clonotype was counted at least ten times. The CDR3 DNA reads TGTGCCATCAGTGGGACAGGGGTTGATGGCTACACCTTC. The encoded protein is CAISGTGVDGYTF. The chain carries TRBV10-3 and TRBJ1-2; 9 bases are a match to TRBD1. The CDR3 covers 13 residues. V lost 4 bases and J lost 6; bases outside the gene matches: 3. Germline CDR1 reads ENHRY; CDR2 reads SYGVKD.